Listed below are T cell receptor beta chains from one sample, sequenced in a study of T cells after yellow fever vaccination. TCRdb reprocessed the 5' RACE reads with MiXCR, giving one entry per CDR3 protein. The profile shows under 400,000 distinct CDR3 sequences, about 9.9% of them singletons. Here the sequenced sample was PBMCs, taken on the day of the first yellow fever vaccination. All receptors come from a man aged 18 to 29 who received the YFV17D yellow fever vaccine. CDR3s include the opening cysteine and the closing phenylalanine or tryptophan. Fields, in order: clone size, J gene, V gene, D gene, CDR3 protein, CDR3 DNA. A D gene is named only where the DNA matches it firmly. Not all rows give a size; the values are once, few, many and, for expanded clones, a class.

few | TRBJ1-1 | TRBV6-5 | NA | CASVGTEAFF | TGTGCCAGCGTGGGCACTGAAGCTTTCTTT
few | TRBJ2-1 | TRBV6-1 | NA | CASRLRGAGPYNEQFF | TGTGCCAGCAGACTCCGAGGGGCGGGCCCCTACAATGAGCAGTTCTTC
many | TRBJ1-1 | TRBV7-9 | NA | CASSYMNTEAFF | TGTGCCAGCAGCTATATGAACACTGAAGCTTTCTTT
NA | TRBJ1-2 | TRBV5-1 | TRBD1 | CASSGAGGSAEGYTF | TGCGCCAGCAGCGGGGCAGGGGGCTCAGCGGAGGGCTACACCTTC
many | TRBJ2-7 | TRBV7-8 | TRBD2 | CASSSGRDEQYF | TGTGCCAGCAGCTCTGGGAGGGACGAGCAGTACTTC
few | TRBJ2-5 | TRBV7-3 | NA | CASSTSSSGLRQYQETQYF | TGTGCCAGCAGCACCTCCTCCTCCGGCCTTAGACAGTACCAAGAGACCCAGTACTTC
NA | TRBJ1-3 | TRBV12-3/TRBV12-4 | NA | CASSQGTGNTIYF | TGTGCCAGCAGCCAGGGAACGGGAAACACCATATATTTT
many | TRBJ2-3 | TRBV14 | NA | CASSHRRFLSSDTQYF | TGTGCCAGCAGCCACCGACGGTTCCTGAGTTCAGATACGCAGTATTTT
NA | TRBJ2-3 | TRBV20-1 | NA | CSAKRTSSDTQYF | TGCAGTGCCAAACGTACATCATCAGATACGCAGTATTTT
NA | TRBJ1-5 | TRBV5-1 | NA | CASSLVQGGNQPQHF | TGCGCCAGCAGCTTGGTCCAAGGAGGCAATCAGCCCCAGCATTTT
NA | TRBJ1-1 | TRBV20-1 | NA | CSAMRAVNTEAFF | TGCAGTGCTATGCGGGCAGTGAACACTGAAGCTTTCTTT
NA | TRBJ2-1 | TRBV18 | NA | CASSPGLPWVDEQFF | TGTGCCAGCTCACCCGGTTTGCCCTGGGTCGATGAGCAGTTCTTC
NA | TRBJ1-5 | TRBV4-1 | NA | CASSQWGDQPQHF | TGCGCCAGCAGCCAGTGGGGGGATCAGCCCCAGCATTTT